The 23 T cell receptor beta chains below were found in one sample sequenced in a study of T cell responses to AZD1222 COVID-19 vaccine. The method was immunoSEQ multiplex PCR; TCRdb's version includes in-frame clones alone and lacks a portion of them. The top ten clones hold under 6% of a sample with approximately 70,000 clones, about four fifths of them seen once. The sequences come from peripheral blood, collected on day 0 of AZD1222 vaccination. These TCRs come from an adult in good health.

The chain links TRBV5-4 to TRBJ2-2, with TRBD1 identical over 8 bases. This CDR3 is built from 14 residues. The J segment lost 8 bases and the V segment lost 2 bases, leaving 5 bases of the junction unmatched. Germline loops: CDR1 SGHNT, CDR2 YYREEE (reference sequence). The DNA for the CDR3 is TGTGCCAGCAGCTTTACAGGGGGGACTGGGGAGCTGTTTTTT. It encodes CASSFTGGTGELFF.

The J gene is TRBJ2-3, the V gene TRBV7-3, with 11 bases that match TRBD1. The germline V gene encodes CDR1 SGHTA and CDR2 FQGTGA. This CDR3 region has 15 residues. J lost 6 bases, V lost 0 bases, and 2 bases had no gene match. This chain's CDR3 is CASSLTGQGADTQYF. CDR3 in DNA: TGTGCCAGCAGCTTAACCGGACAGGGGGCCGATACGCAGTATTTT.

The V call is TRBV6-5, the J call TRBJ1-2; 8 bases line up with TRBD1. Germline CDR1 and CDR2: MNHEY and SVGAGI. J lost 5 bases, V lost 6 bases, and 8 bases had no gene match. The CDR3 consists of 14 residues. CDR3 DNA sequence: TGTGCCAGCAGCCGACAGGGGTCTGGGTATGGCTACACCTTC. Protein: CASSRQGSGYGYTF.

This chain joins TRBV4-3 and TRBJ2-7; a possible D gene is TRBD2 (5 bases). The CDR3 totals 13 residues. Germline V lookup: CDR1 LGHNA, CDR2 YSLEER. V gave up 2 bases and J gave up 6 bases, with 11 bases separating them. CDR3 sequence: CASSQPPSSEQYF. For the CDR3, the DNA is TGCGCCAGCAGCCAACCCCCTAGCAGCGAGCAGTACTTC.

The chain links TRBV12-5 to TRBJ2-5, with 8 bases that match TRBD1. V was clipped by 1 base and J by 5 bases; unmatched bases: 3. Per the germline V gene, CDR1 is LGHNT and CDR2 is FRNRAP. The CDR3 is 14 residues long. CDR3 nucleotide sequence: TGTGCTAGTGGTTTGGGGACAGGGATGGAGACCCAGTACTTC. It codes for CASGLGTGMETQYF.

This clone has a handful of counts. This sequence joins TRBV18 and TRBJ1-6, with D unclear. The CDR3 totals 15 residues. Trimming left V 6 bases short and J 4 bases short, with 13 bases between. Germline V lookup: CDR1 KGHSH, CDR2 LQKENI. CDR3 sequence (DNA): TGTGCCAGCTCGCTACTCATCCCGTATAATTCACCCCTCCACTTT. Protein: CASSLLIPYNSPLHF.

A word on this clone: The junction and the germline gene differ at one end; a read error may be behind it. V is TRBV9 and J is TRBJ2-6; D is undetermined. This CDR3 is built from 17 residues. From germline, CDR1 is SGDLS and CDR2 YYNGEE. Here the CDR3 DNA reads TGTGCCAGCAGCGTAGTGCAAACACCCTCTTGGGCCAACGTCCTGACTTTC. Protein product: CASSVVQTPSWANVLTF.

The gene calls are TRBV23-1 and TRBJ1-5; D is possibly TRBD1 (5 bases). TRBV23-1 belongs to the ORF category, with a function that is uncertain. This CDR3 comprises 15 residues. The V and J ends lost 0 bases and 2 bases respectively, with 8 bases between them. The CDR3 region is CASSQSGGGNQPQHF. As DNA, the CDR3 is TGCGCCAGCAGTCAATCGGGGGGGGGCAATCAGCCCCAGCATTTT.

The chain uses TRBV7-9 and TRBJ2-2; 9 bases line up with TRBD1. The CDR3 is made up of 18 amino acids. The junction had 13 bases not matched to a gene; V was cut back by 3 bases and J by 5 bases. The germline V gene has CDR1 SEHNR and CDR2 FQNEAQ (reference sequence). The CDR3 protein is CASSLDRDRDWRTGELFF. The CDR3 coding sequence is TGTGCCAGCAGCTTGGACCGGGACAGGGATTGGAGGACCGGGGAGCTGTTTTTT.

The V and J genes are TRBV15 and TRBJ1-1, with 7 bases aligning to TRBD1. Germline V gives CDR1 LNHNV, CDR2 YYDKDF (reference sequence). The CDR3 sequence is 15 residues long. J was trimmed by 1 base and V by 1 base; bases with no gene match: 3. The CDR3 is CATSRGDRANTEAFF. CDR3 DNA: TGTGCCACCAGCAGAGGGGACAGAGCGAACACTGAAGCTTTCTTT.

The rearrangement uses TRBV4-2 and TRBJ2-7; possible D gene TRBD1, 6 bases. This CDR3 spans 14 amino acids. V lost 3 bases and J 5 bases, leaving 14 bases between the germline ends. Germline-derived CDR1 and CDR2 are LGHNA and YNFKEQ. Here the CDR3 DNA reads TGTGCCAGCAGCCACGGTACAGGGAGCGACGAGCAGTACTTC. Amino acids: CASSHGTGSDEQYF.

The V gene is TRBV7-2, the J gene TRBJ2-3; TRBD1 aligns across 11 bases. CDR3 size: 16 residues. Per the germline V gene, CDR1 is SGHTA and CDR2 is FQGNSA. The J segment lost 4 bases and the V segment lost 0 bases, leaving 3 bases of the junction unmatched. CDR3 loop: CASSLARTGGADTQYF. CDR3 sequence (DNA): TGTGCCAGCAGCTTAGCGCGGACAGGGGGCGCAGATACGCAGTATTTT.

This chain joins TRBV6-6 and TRBJ2-7; D possibly corresponds to TRBD2 (7 bases). V was pared by 8 bases and J by 3 bases, with 20 bases between. Germline CDR1 MNHNY, CDR2 SVGAGI (reference sequence). The CDR3 is 15 residues long. The CDR3 DNA follows: TGTGCCAGCCAGGGCGGAAAGGGGGGGGACTACGAGCAGTACTTC. Translation gives CASQGGKGGDYEQYF.

The J gene is TRBJ1-5, the V gene TRBV7-2; D uncertain. Germline values: CDR1 SGHTA, CDR2 FQGNSA. V was trimmed by 0 bases and J by 3 bases, leaving 9 bases between them. The CDR3 totals 15 residues. The CDR3 protein is CASSLARQFNQPQHF. Written as DNA, the CDR3 is TGTGCCAGCAGCTTAGCGAGGCAGTTCAATCAGCCCCAGCATTTT. Using reference TRBV7-2 and TRBJ1-5 for the parts outside the CDR3, the full variable domain is GAGVSQSPSNKVTEKGKDVELRCDPISGHTALYWYRQSLGQGLEFLIYFQGNSAPDKSGLPSDRFSAERTGGSVSTLTIQRTQQEDSAVYLCASSLARQFNQPQHFGDGTRLSIL.

This clone occurred once. The J gene is TRBJ1-6, the V gene TRBV7-2; 7 bases align to TRBD1. V was clipped by 4 bases and J by 4 bases; unmatched bases: 4. CDR1 is SGHTA, CDR2 FQGNSA, per germline. The CDR3 loop spans 15 amino acids. The DNA for the CDR3 is TGTGCCAGCAGCTCGACAGGGAAGTATAATTCACCCCTCCACTTT. Translating it yields CASSSTGKYNSPLHF.

This chain links TRBV7-9 with TRBJ2-7; 9 bases match TRBD2. Germline V gene sequence: CDR1 SEHNR, CDR2 FQNEAQ (reference sequence). The CDR3 contains 14 residues. J lost 3 bases, V lost 5 bases, and 5 bases had no gene match. The chain's CDR3 is CASSPERGVYEQYF. The CDR3 DNA reads as TGTGCCAGCAGCCCCGAGCGGGGGGTCTACGAGCAGTACTTC. The full variable domain, in which reference TRBV7-9 and TRBJ2-7 provide the parts outside the CDR3, is DTGVSQNPRHKITKRGQNVTFRCDPISEHNRLYWYRQTLGQGPEFLTYFQNEAQLEKSRLLSDRFSAERPKGSFSTLEIQRTEQGDSAMYLCASSPERGVYEQYFGPGTRLTVT.

The chain recombines TRBV5-5 with TRBJ2-4; D gene unclear. The V gene lost 2 bases and the J gene lost 0 bases, with 12 bases spanning the gap. There are 16 residues in the CDR3. Germline lookup yields CDR1 SGHKS and CDR2 YYEKEE (reference sequence). The CDR3 DNA sequence: TGTGCCAGCAGCTTAGGCTCAGCTCCAGCCAAAAACATTCAGTACTTC. Translated: CASSLGSAPAKNIQYF.

This chain connects TRBV27 to TRBJ2-2; TRBD1 or TRBD2 may be the D gene (6 bases each). CDR1 and CDR2 (germline): MNHEY, SMNVEV (reference sequence). The CDR3 covers 15 residues. Between the trimmed V and J ends, which lost 2 bases and 4 bases, there was a span of 11 bases. The CDR3 DNA sequence: TGTGCCAGCAGTTTAAAGGGGGGCGGCACCGGGGAGCTGTTTTTT. It yields the protein CASSLKGGGTGELFF.

The V and J genes are TRBV6-5 and TRBJ2-7; TRBD1 matches at 8 bases. V was clipped by 2 bases and J by 6 bases; unmatched bases: 9. Germline V gene data show CDR1 as MNHEY and CDR2 as SVGAGI. The CDR3 consists of 15 residues. The CDR3 nucleotides are TGTGCCAGCAGTTACGGACAGGGTGTCGGTCGCGAGCAGTACTTC. Protein: CASSYGQGVGREQYF.

This clone was detected once. The V gene is TRBV3-1 (or the pseudogene TRBV3-2), the J gene TRBJ2-7, with D unclear. CDR1 LGHDT and CDR2 YNNKEL come from the germline V gene (reference sequence). This CDR3 spans 14 amino acids. The V gene lost 2 bases and the J gene lost 1 base, with 9 bases spanning the gap. CDR3 coding DNA: TGTGCCAGCAGCCAAAGGACGGGTTCCTACGAGCAGTACTTC. This codes for CASSQRTGSYEQYF.

The count of this clone is one. The chain employs TRBV19 and TRBJ2-7, with TRBD1 matching 8 bases. CDR1 is LNHDA, CDR2 SQIVND, per germline (reference sequence). Germline trimming cut 4 bases from V and 1 base from J; bases unmatched to any gene: 9. The CDR3 is 16 amino acids. CDR3 amino acids: CASSKGTGSFSYEQYF. The CDR3 DNA follows: TGTGCCAGTAGTAAAGGGACAGGATCTTTTTCCTACGAGCAGTACTTC.

The gene calls are TRBV5-1 and TRBJ1-3, with no clear D. The V and J ends lost 0 bases and 4 bases respectively, with 11 bases between them. The CDR3 sequence is 15 residues long. Germline-derived CDR1 and CDR2 are SGHRS and YFSETQ. The CDR3 spells CASSLAGQSGNTIYF. The CDR3 coding sequence is TGCGCCAGCAGCTTGGCCGGGCAGAGCGGAAACACCATATATTTT. Full variable domain (remainder filled in from reference TRBV5-1 and TRBJ1-3): KAGVTQTPRYLIKTRGQQVTLSCSPISGHRSVSWYQQTPGQGLQFLFEYFSETQRNKGNFPGRFSGRQFSNSRSEMNVSTLELGDSALYLCASSLAGQSGNTIYFGEGSWLTVV.

This chain joins TRBV4-3 and TRBJ1-6; unclear D gene. The germline CDR1 and CDR2 sequences are LGHNA and YSLEER. The CDR3 runs to 15 residues. The V gene lost 0 bases and the J gene lost 4 bases, with 7 bases spanning the gap. CDR3 amino acids: CASSQELAYNSPLHF. Here the CDR3 DNA reads TGCGCCAGCAGCCAAGAGCTGGCGTATAATTCACCCCTCCACTTT.